The clone carrying this T cell receptor (beta chain) was detected many times. Antigen: not known. A universal primer site came from template switching; cDNA carried unique molecular identifiers. MiXCR, applied by TCRdb to the 5' RACE reads, yields one record per CDR3 protein. The sample consists of approximately 690,000 distinct CDR3 sequences, around 6.1% of them appearing once. This entry comes from a study of identical twins. General observations from the study: Beta clonotypes that were abundant in cord blood contained fewer insertions, a pattern absent from memory repertoires. Excess low generation probability was seen in twin-shared out-of-frame alpha sequences. Invariant cells of the MAIT and iNKT types might have partly distorted the zero-insertion analyses.

This CDR3 spans 14 amino acids. The V segment lost 7 bases and the J segment 9 bases; nucleotides outside the gene matches: 9. J is TRBJ2-1 and V is TRBV12-3 or TRBV12-4, with 10 bases aligning to TRBD1. What was sequenced was naive T cells sorted from blood. This sequence was found in a man in his late teens or twenties in good health. The CDR3 sequence: CASKLDRGLGEQFF. The CDR3 coding sequence is TGTGCCAGCAAACTAGACAGGGGGCTTGGTGAGCAGTTCTTC.